This T cell receptor beta chain was profiled in a study of blood T cell repertoires in COVID-19. Study as a whole: The origin of the acute and convalescent COVID-19 samples was the United States, Italy and Spain.

Profiled with immunoSEQ multiplex PCR; TCRdb holds only in-frame clones, not every one. The data contain 200,000 to 300,000 clones, around four fifths of them singletons. The length of the CDR3 is 16 residues. Germline V gives CDR1 MNHNS, CDR2 SASEGT. The trim removed 3 bases at V and 5 bases at J, leaving 7 bases unmatched. This TCR came from a woman in her sixties or seventies with active or convalescent COVID-19. The chain couples TRBV6-1 to TRBJ2-5; 12 nucleotides align to TRBD2. Input material: peripheral blood. CDR3 protein: CASSELAGGRGETQYF. CDR3 coding DNA: TGTGCCAGCAGTGAGCTAGCGGGGGGGCGCGGGGAGACCCAGTACTTC.